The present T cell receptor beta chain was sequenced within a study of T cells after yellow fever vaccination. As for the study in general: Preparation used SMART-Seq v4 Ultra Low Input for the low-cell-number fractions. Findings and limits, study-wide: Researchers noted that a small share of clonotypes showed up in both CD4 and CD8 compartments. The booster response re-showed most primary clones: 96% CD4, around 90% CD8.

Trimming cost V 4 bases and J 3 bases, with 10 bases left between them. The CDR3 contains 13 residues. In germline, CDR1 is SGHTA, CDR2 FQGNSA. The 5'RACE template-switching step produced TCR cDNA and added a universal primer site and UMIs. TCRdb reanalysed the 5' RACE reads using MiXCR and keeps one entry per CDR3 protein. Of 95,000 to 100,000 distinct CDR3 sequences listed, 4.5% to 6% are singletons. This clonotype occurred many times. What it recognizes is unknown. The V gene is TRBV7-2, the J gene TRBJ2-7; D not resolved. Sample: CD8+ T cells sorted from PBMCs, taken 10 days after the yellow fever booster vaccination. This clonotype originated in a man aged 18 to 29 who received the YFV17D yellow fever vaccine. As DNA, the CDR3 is TGTGCCAGCAGCTACGGCAGATTCTACGAGCAGTACTTC. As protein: CASSYGRFYEQYF.